The clone carrying this T cell receptor (beta chain) was seen a single time. Its antigen is not identified. TCRdb's table, derived via immunoSEQ multiplex PCR, lists solely in-frame clones and lacks some. The data show under 170,000 clones, with more than 80% seen just once and about 3.3% held by the top ten. The sample originates from a study of T cell responses to AZD1222 COVID-19 vaccine. The CDR3 extends over 14 amino acids. V gave up 3 bases and J gave up 1 base, with 9 bases separating them. Per the germline V gene, CDR1 is LNHDA and CDR2 is SQIVND (reference sequence). Study outcomes and limitations: Donors, mostly white British, included more females; clonal diversity was possibly underestimated. Scientists sampled the repertoires only once the peak T cell response had passed. It was only 6 or 7 AZD1222 recipients who were seropositive at baseline.

The receptor was derived from an adult who received the AZD1222 COVID-19 vaccine. This sequence joins TRBV19 and TRBJ1-1, with a weak D call TRBD1 (6 bases). The material was peripheral blood, obtained 28 days after the second AZD1222 dose. CDR3 in amino acids: CASSMARGNTEAFF. CDR3 nucleotides: TGTGCCAGTAGTATGGCCAGGGGGAACACTGAAGCTTTCTTT.